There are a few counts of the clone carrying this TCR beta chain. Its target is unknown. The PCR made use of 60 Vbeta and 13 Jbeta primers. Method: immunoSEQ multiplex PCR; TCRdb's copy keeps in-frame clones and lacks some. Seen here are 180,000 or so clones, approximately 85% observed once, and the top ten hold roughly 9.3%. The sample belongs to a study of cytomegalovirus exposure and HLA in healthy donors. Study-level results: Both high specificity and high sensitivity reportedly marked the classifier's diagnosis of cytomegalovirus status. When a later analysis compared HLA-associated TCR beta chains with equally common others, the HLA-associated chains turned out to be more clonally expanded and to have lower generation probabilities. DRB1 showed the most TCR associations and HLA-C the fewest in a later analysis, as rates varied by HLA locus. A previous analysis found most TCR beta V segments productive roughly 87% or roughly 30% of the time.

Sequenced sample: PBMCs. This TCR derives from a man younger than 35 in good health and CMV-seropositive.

CDR3 DNA: TGCGCCAGCAGCTTCACAGGGTCTTGGGAAAAACTGTTTTTT. Amino acid sequence: CASSFTGSWEKLFF. The chain recombines TRBV5-1 with TRBJ1-4; D may be TRBD1 (6 bases). CDR1 and CDR2 from the germline V gene are SGHRS and YFSETQ. CDR3 length: 14 amino acids. V was clipped by 2 bases and J by 8 bases, with 13 bases between them.